These 20 T cell receptor beta chains came from one sample sequenced in a study of blood T cell repertoires in COVID-19. Sequenced by immunoSEQ multiplex PCR; TCRdb stores in-frame clones only, minus some. The repertoire holds some 340,000 clones, with about 83% as singletons. Sequencing used peripheral blood. These receptor sequences come from a man aged 30 to 39 with active or convalescent COVID-19.

The chain couples TRBV9 to TRBJ2-7, with TRBD2 identical over 8 bases. The germline CDR1 and CDR2 sequences are SGDLS and YYNGEE. Trimming removed 0 bases from V and 3 bases from J; junction bases left unmatched: 11. This CDR3 spans 17 amino acids. This chain's CDR3 is CASSVADQRGTFYEQYF. CDR3 sequence (DNA): TGTGCCAGCAGCGTAGCGGACCAGCGGGGGACGTTCTACGAGCAGTACTTC.

This chain connects TRBV28 to TRBJ2-1; a possible D gene is TRBD1 (6 bases). With 5 bases removed from V and 0 bases from J, the gap between germline ends came to 14 bases. Germline CDR1 MDHEN, CDR2 SYDVKM. This CDR3 spans 16 amino acids. As DNA, the CDR3 is TGTGCCAGCAGTACCCCGACAGGCAGCTCCTACAATGAGCAGTTCTTC. Translated, it gives CASSTPTGSSYNEQFF.

V and J are TRBV7-9 and TRBJ2-1, with a weak D call TRBD2 (6 bases). From germline, CDR1 is SEHNR and CDR2 FQNEAQ (reference sequence). The CDR3 is 14 amino acids. Trimming stripped 0 bases from V and 6 bases from J, with 9 bases between. This chain's CDR3 is CASSLAPGSNEQFF. CDR3 sequence (DNA): TGTGCCAGCAGCTTAGCCCCCGGGAGCAATGAGCAGTTCTTC.

V usage is TRBV7-8 and J usage is TRBJ1-5; possible D gene TRBD1, 5 bases. This CDR3 has 13 residues. The germline V gene encodes CDR1 SGHVS and CDR2 FQNEAQ. V was cut by 4 bases and J by 7 bases, with 11 bases left in between. The CDR3: CASSSDRTQPQHF. The CDR3 nucleotides read TGTGCCAGCAGCTCCGACAGAACCCAGCCCCAGCATTTT.

V gene TRBV28 combines with J gene TRBJ2-3; D possibly corresponds to TRBD2 (6 bases). The CDR3 runs to 15 residues. Germline CDR1 reads MDHEN; CDR2 reads SYDVKM. Trimming shortened V by 3 bases and J by 1 base, and 11 bases separated the two germline ends. The CDR3 DNA sequence: TGTGCCAGCAGTTTCGGAGCGGGTCGCACAGATACGCAGTATTTT. Translated, it gives CASSFGAGRTDTQYF.

The chain couples TRBV5-6 to TRBJ1-6; 8 positions match TRBD1. Germline assignment: CDR1 SGHDT and CDR2 YYEEEE. V shed 1 base and J 10 bases; nucleotides not matched to a gene: 13. The CDR3 is 17 amino acids. The CDR3 nucleotides are TGTGCCAGCAGCTTGTTCGCAGGGGGCCCTTTCGAATCACCCCTCCACTTT. This encodes CASSLFAGGPFESPLHF.

This rearrangement joins TRBV7-2 to TRBJ2-3, with 9 bases aligning to TRBD2. The CDR3 covers 15 residues. V gave up 5 bases and J gave up 4 bases; unmatched junction bases: 7. The germline V gene encodes CDR1 SGHTA and CDR2 FQGNSA. As DNA, the CDR3 is TGTGCCAGCAGCCAGGGCGGGGGGGCACCAGATACGCAGTATTTT. This codes for CASSQGGGAPDTQYF.

V usage is TRBV11-3 and J usage is TRBJ2-1, with a possible D match to TRBD2 (5 bases). Trimming cost V 3 bases and J 1 base, with 10 bases left between them. This CDR3 comprises 15 residues. Germline CDR1 reads SGHNT; CDR2 reads YENEEA. CDR3 region: CASSFVASSYNEQFF. Written as DNA, the CDR3 is TGTGCCAGCAGCTTTGTAGCGTCATCCTACAATGAGCAGTTCTTC.

V is TRBV7-2 and J is TRBJ1-6; no firm D call. Looked up from germline, CDR1 is SGHTA and CDR2 is FQGNSA. The CDR3 runs 15 residues. Trimming stripped 5 bases from V and 3 bases from J, with 11 bases between. The CDR3 nucleotides read TGTGCCAGCAGCCCCCCGGGTATCTATAATTCACCCCTCCACTTT. Its translation: CASSPPGIYNSPLHF. Variable domain in full (rest from reference TRBV7-2 and TRBJ1-6): GAGVSQSPSNKVTEKGKDVELRCDPISGHTALYWYRQSLGQGLEFLIYFQGNSAPDKSGLPSDRFSAERTGGSVSTLTIQRTQQEDSAVYLCASSPPGIYNSPLHFGNGTRLTVT.

CDR3 in amino acids: CASSQRTSGRDEQFF. The CDR3, as DNA: TGCGCCAGCAGCCAACGGACTAGCGGGAGAGATGAGCAGTTCTTC. V gene TRBV4-3 combines with J gene TRBJ2-1; 13 bases are shared with TRBD2. CDR3 length equals 15 residues. Germline V gene data show CDR1 as LGHNA and CDR2 as YSLEER. V lost 2 bases to trimming and J lost 8 bases; unmatched junction nucleotides: 3.

The J gene is TRBJ1-6, the V gene TRBV5-6, with TRBD1 matching over 10 bases. Germline lookup yields CDR1 SGHDT and CDR2 YYEEEE. Germline trimming cut 3 bases from V and 10 bases from J; bases unmatched to any gene: 10. This CDR3 is 16 amino acids long. The CDR3: CASSSSGQGERSPLHF. As DNA, the CDR3 is TGTGCCAGCAGCTCCTCTGGACAGGGGGAAAGGTCACCCCTCCACTTT.

The rearrangement joins TRBV7-6 to TRBJ1-5, with D unclear. The germline V and J ends were trimmed by 4 bases and 8 bases, with 15 bases remaining between them. Germline V gene sequence: CDR1 SGHVS, CDR2 FNYEAQ. This CDR3 contains 14 residues. This chain's CDR3 is CASSSGLKNEPQHF. The CDR3 bases are TGTGCCAGCAGCTCCGGACTAAAGAATGAGCCCCAGCATTTT.

As DNA, the CDR3 is TGCGCCAGCAGCTCCGGGACTAGCGGGAGGGCAAATACGCAGTATTTT. Translated: CASSSGTSGRANTQYF. V gene TRBV5-1 combines with J gene TRBJ2-3; TRBD2 agrees at 16 bases. Germline assignment: CDR1 SGHRS and CDR2 YFSETQ. There are 16 residues in the CDR3. With 3 bases clipped from V and 7 bases from J, the junction kept 5 bases outside the gene matches.

CDR3: CARTGVAHEQYF. The CDR3 nucleotides are TGTGCCAGAACAGGGGTGGCCCACGAGCAGTACTTC. V and J are TRBV5-3 and TRBJ2-7; perhaps TRBD1 as D (6 bases). TRBV5-3 is an open reading frame, and its role is uncertain. Deletions cut 6 bases from V and 5 bases from J, with 12 bases between. The CDR3 length is 12 residues.

The gene calls are TRBV28 and TRBJ2-7; 10 nucleotides agree with TRBD2. V lost 5 bases, J lost 0 bases, and 4 bases stayed unmatched. The CDR3 covers 15 residues. The germline V gene encodes CDR1 MDHEN and CDR2 SYDVKM. CDR3 in DNA: TGTGCCAGCAGTCTAGCGGGAGCCAACTCCTACGAGCAGTACTTC. Amino acids: CASSLAGANSYEQYF. Complete variable domain (other parts from reference TRBV28 and TRBJ2-7): DVKVTQSSRYLVKRTGEKVFLECVQDMDHENMFWYRQDPGLGLRLIYFSYDVKMKEKGDIPEGYSVSREKKERFSLILESASTNQTSMYLCASSLAGANSYEQYFGPGTRLTVT.

The J gene is TRBJ1-2, the V gene TRBV30; TRBD1 might be the D (5 bases). CDR3 length: 13 amino acids. With 0 bases removed from V and 3 bases from J, the gap between germline ends came to 8 bases. Germline V gene sequence: CDR1 GTSNPN, CDR2 SVGIG (reference sequence). Here the CDR3 reads CAWSVEQDYGYTF. Written as DNA, the CDR3 is TGTGCCTGGAGTGTGGAACAGGACTATGGCTACACCTTC.

This sequence joins TRBV7-9 and TRBJ2-7; perhaps TRBD1 as D (6 bases). CDR1 is SEHNR and CDR2 is FQNEAQ in the germline V gene (reference sequence). CDR3 length: 17 amino acids. Trimming shortened V by 4 bases and J by 2 bases, and 21 bases separated the two germline ends. The CDR3 sequence is CASSSTGVRTVPYEQYF. The CDR3 nucleotides read TGTGCCAGCAGCTCGACCGGGGTAAGGACAGTTCCCTACGAGCAGTACTTC.

This chain links TRBV19 with TRBJ1-1; D is ambiguous. This CDR3 contains 13 residues. In germline, CDR1 is LNHDA, CDR2 SQIVND (reference sequence). With 3 bases removed from V and 1 base from J, the gap between germline ends came to 6 bases. CDR3 loop: CASSIRGNTEAFF. CDR3 nucleotide sequence: TGTGCCAGTAGTATCCGAGGGAACACTGAAGCTTTCTTT. Full variable domain (outside the CDR3, taken from reference TRBV19 and TRBJ1-1): DGGITQSPKYLFRKEGQNVTLSCEQNLNHDAMYWYRQDPGQGLRLIYYSQIVNDFQKGDIAEGYSVSREKKESFPLTVTSAQKNPTAFYLCASSIRGNTEAFFGQGTRLTVV.

The chain is built from TRBV15 and TRBJ1-2; no definite D call. The CDR3 sequence is 17 residues long. Trimming shortened V by 0 bases and J by 4 bases, and 18 bases separated the two germline ends. The V gene's germline CDR1 is LNHNV and CDR2 YYDKDF (reference sequence). The CDR3 DNA sequence: TGTGCCACCAGCAGAGATCCCACCTCCGGGGTGGTCTATGGCTACACCTTC. Protein sequence: CATSRDPTSGVVYGYTF.

The V call is TRBV9, the J call TRBJ2-3; the match to TRBD1 covers 9 bases. The CDR3 runs 15 residues. The V segment lost 0 bases and the J segment 4 bases; nucleotides outside the gene matches: 3. Germline V gives CDR1 SGDLS, CDR2 YYNGEE. CDR3 loop: CASSVVGTGSDTQYF. DNA for the CDR3: TGTGCCAGCAGCGTAGTCGGGACAGGGTCAGATACGCAGTATTTT.